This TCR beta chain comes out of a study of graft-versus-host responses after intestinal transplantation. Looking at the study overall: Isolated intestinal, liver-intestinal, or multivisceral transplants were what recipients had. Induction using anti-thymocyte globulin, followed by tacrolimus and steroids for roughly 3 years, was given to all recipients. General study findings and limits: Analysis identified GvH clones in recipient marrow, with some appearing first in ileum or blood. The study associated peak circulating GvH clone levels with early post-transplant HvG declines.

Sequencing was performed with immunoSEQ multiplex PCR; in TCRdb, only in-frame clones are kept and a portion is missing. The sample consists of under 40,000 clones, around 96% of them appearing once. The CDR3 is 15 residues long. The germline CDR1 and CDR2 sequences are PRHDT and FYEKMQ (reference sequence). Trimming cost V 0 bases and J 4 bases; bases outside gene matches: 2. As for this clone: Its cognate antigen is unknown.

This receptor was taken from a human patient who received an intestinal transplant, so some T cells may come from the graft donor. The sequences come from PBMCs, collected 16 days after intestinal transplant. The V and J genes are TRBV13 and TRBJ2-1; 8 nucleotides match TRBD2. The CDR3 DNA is TGTGCCAGCAGCTTAGGACTAGCGGAATACAATGAGCAGTTCTTC. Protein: CASSLGLAEYNEQFF.